The 19 T cell receptor beta chains listed next were all sequenced from one sample in a study of T cells in Graves' hyperthyroidism and ophthalmopathy. RNA transcripts provided the source from which TCR beta CDR3 regions were amplified. HTBI primers were used for first-round RT-PCR of the TCR CDR3. A single record per CDR3 protein comes from TCRdb applying MiXCR to the multiplex PCR reads. The sample has around 210,000 distinct CDR3 sequences, roughly a sixth seen once. Sequenced: blood. The receptors were sampled from a woman aged 45-60 years with Graves' hyperthyroidism.

The chain links TRBV24-1 to TRBJ2-1; maybe TRBD2 (6 bases). CDR1 and CDR2 (germline): KGHDR, SFDVKD. This CDR3 region has 14 residues. V gave up 5 bases and J gave up 4 bases, with 11 bases separating them. The CDR3 loop is CATSAGTPYNEQFF. In nucleotides, the CDR3 is TGTGCCACCAGTGCGGGGACTCCATACAATGAGCAGTTCTTC.

V is TRBV7-2 and J is TRBJ2-7; 7 positions match TRBD2. The J segment lost 3 bases and the V segment lost 0 bases, leaving 5 bases of the junction unmatched. The CDR3 is made up of 15 amino acids. Germline CDR1 and CDR2: SGHTA and FQGNSA. CDR3 in DNA: TGTGCCAGCAGCTTAGCGGGAGGGAGCAACTACGAGCAGTACTTC. It encodes CASSLAGGSNYEQYF.

The chain combines TRBV5-8 with TRBJ2-7, with a possible D match to TRBD2 (5 bases). The CDR3 is 17 residues long. CDR1 and CDR2 (germline): SGHTS, YDEGEE. Trimming took off 2 bases at V and 3 bases at J, with 21 bases between the two ends. DNA for the CDR3: TGTGCCAGCAGCTTATACTTACTTTTGGACGGAGGCTACGAGCAGTACTTC. Amino acids: CASSLYLLLDGGYEQYF.

At least ten counts were recorded for this clonotype. J is TRBJ1-1 and V is TRBV5-1; no definite D call. This CDR3 spans 15 amino acids. From germline, CDR1 is SGHRS and CDR2 YFSETQ. V was trimmed by 2 bases and J by 1 base, leaving 12 bases between them. In DNA form, the CDR3 reads TGCGCCAGCAGCTTTGACGGGATGCGGAACACTGAAGCTTTCTTT. This translates into CASSFDGMRNTEAFF. Supplemented by reference TRBV5-1 and TRBJ1-1, the full variable domain reads KAGVTQTPRYLIKTRGQQVTLSCSPISGHRSVSWYQQTPGQGLQFLFEYFSETQRNKGNFPGRFSGRQFSNSRSEMNVSTLELGDSALYLCASSFDGMRNTEAFFGQGTRLTVV.

Comments on this clonotype: This may be a read error, as it is one base from a much larger clone. V gene TRBV9 combines with J gene TRBJ2-7; 8 bases are shared with TRBD2. The CDR3 extends over 15 amino acids. With V trimmed by 3 bases and J by 2 bases, 7 bases remained unmatched. Germline CDR1 SGDLS, CDR2 YYNGEE. The CDR3 DNA reads as TGTGCCAGCAGCGCCGGGACTAGTCATGCCTACGAGCAGTACTTC. Translation gives CASSAGTSHAYEQYF.

A note on this clonotype: A much larger clone lies one base from this, so it may be a read error. V and J are TRBV3-1 and TRBJ2-3, with D uncertain. The CDR3 extends over 15 amino acids. Germline loops: CDR1 LGHDT, CDR2 YNNKEL (reference sequence). For the CDR3, the DNA is TGTGCCAGCAGCCAAGGTAGGACGGGCACAGATACGCAGTGTTTT. It specifies CASSQGRTGTDTQCF.

This clonotype has ten or more counts. The rearrangement uses TRBV11-2 and TRBJ2-7, with 9 bases lining up with TRBD2. The germline gives CDR1 SGHAT, CDR2 FQNNGV. Trimming cost V 0 bases and J 4 bases; bases outside gene matches: 7. The CDR3 consists of 16 residues. CDR3 in DNA: TGTGCCAGCAGCTTAGATCAAGGTAGCGGGAGTTACGAGCAGTACTTC. It yields the protein CASSLDQGSGSYEQYF.

This chain links TRBV24-1 with TRBJ2-7; tentative D call: TRBD1 (7 bases). CDR1 is KGHDR and CDR2 is SFDVKD in the germline V gene. The CDR3 contains 12 residues. The germline V and J ends were trimmed by 6 bases and 5 bases, with 10 bases remaining between them. The CDR3 DNA sequence: TGTGCCACCAGTCCAGGGGGGCACGAGCAGTACTTC. Its protein is CATSPGGHEQYF.

The rearrangement joins TRBV2 to TRBJ2-5; D possibly corresponds to TRBD1 (6 bases). CDR1 and CDR2 from the germline V gene are SNHLY and FYNNEI. Trimming stripped 5 bases from V and 5 bases from J, with 9 bases between. The CDR3 length is 12 residues. The CDR3 sequence is CASSFGQETQYF. CDR3 nucleotide sequence: TGTGCCAGCAGTTTCGGACAGGAGACCCAGTACTTC.

This chain joins TRBV14 and TRBJ1-6; no clear D. Germline V gene sequence: CDR1 SGHDN, CDR2 FVKESK. This CDR3 is 14 amino acids long. V gave up 4 bases and J gave up 9 bases, with 13 bases separating them. The CDR3 sequence: CASSRPSPGSPLHF. CDR3 coding DNA: TGTGCCAGCAGCCGCCCATCCCCTGGTTCACCCCTCCACTTT.

This sequence joins TRBV13 and TRBJ1-2, with 8 bases lining up with TRBD1. Germline lookup yields CDR1 PRHDT and CDR2 FYEKMQ (reference sequence). This CDR3 is built from 16 residues. V gave up 5 bases and J gave up 6 bases; unmatched junction bases: 14. DNA of the CDR3: TGTGCCAGCAGCCTTGGCAGGGGGCTTCACGAGCATGGCTACACCTTC. Its protein product is CASSLGRGLHEHGYTF.

In its sample, this clonotype was seen a few times. This sequence joins TRBV7-9 and TRBJ1-2; 7 bases are shared with TRBD1. There are 16 residues in the CDR3. The V and J ends lost 5 bases and 2 bases, in that order; junction bases with no gene match: 11. Germline CDR1 and CDR2: SEHNR and FQNEAQ (reference sequence). The CDR3 spells CASSALWDRINYGYTF. CDR3 sequence (DNA): TGTGCCAGCAGCGCCCTTTGGGACAGAATAAACTATGGCTACACCTTC.

The genes are TRBV10-3 and TRBJ2-7, with no clear D. Germline lookup yields CDR1 ENHRY and CDR2 SYGVKD. CDR3 length equals 11 residues. Trimming stripped 11 bases from V and 3 bases from J, with 11 bases between. CDR3 sequence: CAHGQNYEQYF. CDR3 DNA sequence: TGTGCCCATGGGCAGAACTACGAGCAGTACTTC.

Many counts were recorded for this clonotype. This chain connects TRBV7-9 to TRBJ2-3; D gene uncertain. Deletions cut 3 bases from V and 5 bases from J, with 9 bases between. The CDR3 covers 13 residues. The V gene's germline CDR1 is SEHNR and CDR2 FQNEAQ (reference sequence). The CDR3 spells CASSFELLDTQYF. The CDR3 coding sequence is TGTGCCAGCAGCTTCGAGTTGCTAGATACGCAGTATTTT. The full variable domain, in which reference TRBV7-9 and TRBJ2-3 provide the parts outside the CDR3, is DTGVSQNPRHKITKRGQNVTFRCDPISEHNRLYWYRQTLGQGPEFLTYFQNEAQLEKSRLLSDRFSAERPKGSFSTLEIQRTEQGDSAMYLCASSFELLDTQYFGPGTRLTVL.

As for this clonotype: A much larger clone lies one base from this, so it may be a read error. The chain is built from TRBV30 and TRBJ2-3, with D possibly TRBD1 on 7 matching bases. This CDR3 is 13 amino acids long. Per germline, CDR1 GTSNPN and CDR2 SVGIG (reference sequence). CDR3 bases: TGTTCCACGGCGCGCAGGGGGGCAGATACGCAGTATTTT. It codes for CSTARRGADTQYF. Supplemented by reference TRBV30 and TRBJ2-3, the full variable domain reads SQTIHQWPATLVQPVGSPLSLECTVEGTSNPNLYWYRQAAGRGLQLLFYSVGIGQISSEVPQNLSASRPQDRQFILSSKKLLLSDSGFYLCSTARRGADTQYFGPGTRLTVL.

This clonotype showed up many times. The chain is built from TRBV27 and TRBJ1-3; D is undetermined. The CDR3 loop spans 14 amino acids. V shed 7 bases and J shed 0 bases, with 10 bases lying between them. Germline-derived CDR1 and CDR2 are MNHEY and SMNVEV (reference sequence). This chain's CDR3 is CASKTQTSGNTIYF. CDR3 in DNA: TGTGCCAGCAAGACACAGACCTCTGGAAACACCATATATTTT.

This clonotype has just a few counts. This chain links TRBV29-1 with TRBJ1-2; D remains ambiguous. V was shortened by 5 bases and J by 5 bases, with 15 bases between the two germline ends. Germline V CDR1 and CDR2: SQVTM, ANQGSEA. This CDR3 has 13 residues. The CDR3 nucleotides read TGCAGCGTTCAGAGCGGGCTGGGATATGGCTACACCTTC. As protein: CSVQSGLGYGYTF. The variable domain in full, completed from reference TRBV29-1 and TRBJ1-2, reads SAVISQKPSRDICQRGTSLTIQCQVDSQVTMMFWYRQQPGQSLTLIATANQGSEATYESGFVIDKFPISRPNLTFSTLTVSNMSPEDSSIYLCSVQSGLGYGYTFGSGTRLTVV.

There are many counts of this clonotype. The rearrangement uses TRBV20-1 and TRBJ2-3, with 7 bases fitting TRBD2. CDR1 is DFQATT, CDR2 SNEGSKA, per germline (reference sequence). The CDR3 is 15 residues long. V was pared by 3 bases and J by 4 bases, with 10 bases of the junction left unmatched. The CDR3 reads CSASALAGRPDTQYF. In DNA form, the CDR3 reads TGCAGTGCTAGCGCTTTAGCGGGCAGACCAGATACGCAGTATTTT.

In its sample, this clonotype was seen many times. This chain links TRBV24-1 with TRBJ2-2, with 11 bases lining up with TRBD2. The trim removed 3 bases at V and 3 bases at J, leaving 5 bases unmatched. The germline V gene has CDR1 KGHDR and CDR2 SFDVKD. The length of the CDR3 is 17 residues. The CDR3 bases are TGTGCCACCAGTGATGGGGTGACTAGCGGGGACACCGGGGAGCTGTTTTTT. Translated: CATSDGVTSGDTGELFF.